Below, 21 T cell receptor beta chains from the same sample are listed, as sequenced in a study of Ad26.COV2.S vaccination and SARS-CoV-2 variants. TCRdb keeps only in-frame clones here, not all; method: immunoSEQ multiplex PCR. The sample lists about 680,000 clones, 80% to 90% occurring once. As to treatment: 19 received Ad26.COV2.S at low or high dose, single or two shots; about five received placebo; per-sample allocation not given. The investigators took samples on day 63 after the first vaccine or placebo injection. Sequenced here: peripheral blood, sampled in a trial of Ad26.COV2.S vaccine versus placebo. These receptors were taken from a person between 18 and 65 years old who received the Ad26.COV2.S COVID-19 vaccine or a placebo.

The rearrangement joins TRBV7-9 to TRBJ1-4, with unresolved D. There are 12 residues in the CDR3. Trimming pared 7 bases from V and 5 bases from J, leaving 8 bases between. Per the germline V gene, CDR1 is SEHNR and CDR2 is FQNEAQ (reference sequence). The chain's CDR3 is CASMRFNEKLFF. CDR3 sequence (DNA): TGTGCCAGCATGAGATTCAATGAAAAACTGTTTTTT.

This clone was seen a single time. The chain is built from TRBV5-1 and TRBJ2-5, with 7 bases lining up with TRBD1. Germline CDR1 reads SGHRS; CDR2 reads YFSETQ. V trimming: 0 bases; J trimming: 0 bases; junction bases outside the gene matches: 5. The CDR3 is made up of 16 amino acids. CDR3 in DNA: TGCGCCAGCAGCTTGGGTCCCGGGACAGACCAAGAGACCCAGTACTTC. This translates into CASSLGPGTDQETQYF.

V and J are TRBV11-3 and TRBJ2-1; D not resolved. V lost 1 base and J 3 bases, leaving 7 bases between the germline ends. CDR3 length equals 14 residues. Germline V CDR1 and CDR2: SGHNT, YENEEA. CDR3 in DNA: TGTGCCAGCAGCTTAGGCCTGATCTACAATGAGCAGTTCTTC. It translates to CASSLGLIYNEQFF.

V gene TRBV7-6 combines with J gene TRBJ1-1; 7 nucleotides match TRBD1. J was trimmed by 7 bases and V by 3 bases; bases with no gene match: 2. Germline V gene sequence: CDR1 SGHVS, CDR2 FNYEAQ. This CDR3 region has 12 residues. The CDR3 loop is CASSFQGGEAFF. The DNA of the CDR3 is TGTGCCAGCAGCTTCCAGGGGGGTGAAGCTTTCTTT.

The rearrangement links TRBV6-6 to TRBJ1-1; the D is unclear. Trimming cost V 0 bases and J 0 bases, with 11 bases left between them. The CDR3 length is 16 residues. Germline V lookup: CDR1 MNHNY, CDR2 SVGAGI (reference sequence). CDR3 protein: CASSYSSTPLNTEAFF. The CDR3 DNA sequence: TGTGCCAGCAGTTACTCGTCGACGCCGCTGAACACTGAAGCTTTCTTT.

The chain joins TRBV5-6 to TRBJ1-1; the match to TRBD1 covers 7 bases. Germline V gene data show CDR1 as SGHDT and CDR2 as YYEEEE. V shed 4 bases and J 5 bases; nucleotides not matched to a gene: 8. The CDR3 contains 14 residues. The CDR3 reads CASSPGRGWTEAFF. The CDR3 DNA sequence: TGTGCCAGCAGCCCGGGCAGGGGGTGGACTGAAGCTTTCTTT.

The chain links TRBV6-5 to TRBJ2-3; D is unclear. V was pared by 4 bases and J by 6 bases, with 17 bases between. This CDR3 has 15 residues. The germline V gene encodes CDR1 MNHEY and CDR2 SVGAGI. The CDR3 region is CASSSLAGRKDTQYF. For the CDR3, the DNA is TGTGCCAGCAGTTCGTTGGCAGGTCGGAAGGATACGCAGTATTTT.

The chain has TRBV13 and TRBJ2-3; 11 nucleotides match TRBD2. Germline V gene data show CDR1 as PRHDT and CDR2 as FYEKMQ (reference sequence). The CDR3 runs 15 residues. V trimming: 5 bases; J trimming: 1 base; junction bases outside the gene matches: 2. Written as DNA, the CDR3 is TGTGCCAGCAGCGAGGGACTAGCGGGCACAGATACGCAGTATTTT. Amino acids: CASSEGLAGTDTQYF.

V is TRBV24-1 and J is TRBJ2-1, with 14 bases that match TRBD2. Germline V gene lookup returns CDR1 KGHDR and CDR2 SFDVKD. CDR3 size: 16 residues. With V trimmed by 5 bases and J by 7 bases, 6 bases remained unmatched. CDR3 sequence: CATSAVGLAGGNEQFF. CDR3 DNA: TGTGCCACCAGTGCCGTCGGACTAGCGGGAGGAAATGAGCAGTTCTTC.

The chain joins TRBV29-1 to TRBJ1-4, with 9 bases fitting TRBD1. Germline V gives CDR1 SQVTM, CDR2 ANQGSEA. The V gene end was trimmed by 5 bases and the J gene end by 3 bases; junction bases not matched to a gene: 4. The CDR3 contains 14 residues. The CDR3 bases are TGCAGCGTTCAGGGACAGGGCCCTAATGAAAAACTGTTTTTT. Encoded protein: CSVQGQGPNEKLFF. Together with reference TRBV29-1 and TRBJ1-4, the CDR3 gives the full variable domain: SAVISQKPSRDICQRGTSLTIQCQVDSQVTMMFWYRQQPGQSLTLIATANQGSEATYESGFVIDKFPISRPNLTFSTLTVSNMSPEDSSIYLCSVQGQGPNEKLFFGSGTQLSVL.

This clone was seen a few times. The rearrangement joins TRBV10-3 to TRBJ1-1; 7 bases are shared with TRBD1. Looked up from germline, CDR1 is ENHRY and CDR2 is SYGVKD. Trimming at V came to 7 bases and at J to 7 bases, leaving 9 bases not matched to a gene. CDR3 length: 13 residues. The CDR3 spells CAINRGPHLEAFF. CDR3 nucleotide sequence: TGTGCCATCAACAGGGGCCCCCATCTTGAAGCTTTCTTT.

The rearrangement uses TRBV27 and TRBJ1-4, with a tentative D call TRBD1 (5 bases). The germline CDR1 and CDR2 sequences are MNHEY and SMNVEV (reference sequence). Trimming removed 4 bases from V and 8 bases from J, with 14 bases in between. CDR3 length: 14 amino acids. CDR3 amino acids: CASSSKGSREKLFF. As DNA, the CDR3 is TGTGCCAGCAGTTCTAAGGGGTCGAGGGAAAAACTGTTTTTT. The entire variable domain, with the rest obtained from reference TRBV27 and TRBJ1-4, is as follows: EAQVTQNPRYLITVTGKKLTVTCSQNMNHEYMSWYRQDPGLGLRQIYYSMNVEVTDKGDVPEGYKVSRKEKRNFPLILESPSPNQTSLYFCASSSKGSREKLFFGSGTQLSVL.

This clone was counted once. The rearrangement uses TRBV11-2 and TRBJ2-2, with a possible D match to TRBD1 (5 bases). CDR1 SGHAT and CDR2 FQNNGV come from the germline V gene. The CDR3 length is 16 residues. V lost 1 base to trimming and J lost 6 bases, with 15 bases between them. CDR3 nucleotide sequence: TGTGCCAGCAGCTTAGGTCAGGGTAGAAGGGCCGGGGAGCTGTTTTTT. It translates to CASSLGQGRRAGELFF.

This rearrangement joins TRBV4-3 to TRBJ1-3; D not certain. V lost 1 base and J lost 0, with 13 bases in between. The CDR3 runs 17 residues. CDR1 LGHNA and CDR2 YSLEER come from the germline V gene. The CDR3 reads CASSQVAGAISGNTIYF. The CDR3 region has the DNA TGCGCCAGCAGCCAAGTGGCAGGAGCAATCTCTGGAAACACCATATATTTT.

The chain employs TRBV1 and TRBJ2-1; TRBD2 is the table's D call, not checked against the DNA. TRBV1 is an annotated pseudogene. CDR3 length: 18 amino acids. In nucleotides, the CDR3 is TGCACCAGCAGCCAAGATCGTCGCAGAGGCTCTAACTACAATGAGCAGTTCTTC. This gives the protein CTSSQDRRRGSNYNEQFF.

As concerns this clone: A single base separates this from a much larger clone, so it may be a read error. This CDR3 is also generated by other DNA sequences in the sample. CDR3 bases: TGTGCCAGCAGCGTAGCGGCGAACTATGGCTACACCTTC. Its translation is CASSVAANYGYTF. The rearrangement joins TRBV9 to TRBJ1-2; D gene uncertain. V was shortened by 0 bases and J by 2 bases, with 5 bases between the two germline ends. This CDR3 contains 13 residues. The germline CDR1 and CDR2 sequences are SGDLS and YYNGEE.

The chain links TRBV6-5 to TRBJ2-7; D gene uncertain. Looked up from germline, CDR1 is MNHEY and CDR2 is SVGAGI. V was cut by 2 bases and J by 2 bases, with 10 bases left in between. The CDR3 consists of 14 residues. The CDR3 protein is CASSYGPRAYEQYF. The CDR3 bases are TGTGCCAGCAGTTACGGCCCACGAGCCTACGAGCAGTACTTC.

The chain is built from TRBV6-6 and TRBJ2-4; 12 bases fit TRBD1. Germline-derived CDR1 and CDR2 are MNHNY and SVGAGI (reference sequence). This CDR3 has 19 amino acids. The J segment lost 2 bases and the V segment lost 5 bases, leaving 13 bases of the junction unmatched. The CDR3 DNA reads TGTGCCAGCAGTCATATGCCCCCGGGACAGGGGGCTTCCAAAAACATTCAGTACTTC. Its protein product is CASSHMPPGQGASKNIQYF.

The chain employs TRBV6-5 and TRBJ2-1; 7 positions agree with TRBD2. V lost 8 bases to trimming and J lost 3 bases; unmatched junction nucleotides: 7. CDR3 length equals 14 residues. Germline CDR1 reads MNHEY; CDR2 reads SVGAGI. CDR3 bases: TGTGCCAGCGCCTCGGGAGGCTACTACAATGAGCAGTTCTTC. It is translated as CASASGGYYNEQFF.

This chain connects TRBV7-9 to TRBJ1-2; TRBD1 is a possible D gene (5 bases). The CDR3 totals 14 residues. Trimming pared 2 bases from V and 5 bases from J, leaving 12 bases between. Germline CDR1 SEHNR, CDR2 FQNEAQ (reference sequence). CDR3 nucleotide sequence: TGTGCCAGCAGCTTAATGGACGGACAATATGGCTACACCTTC. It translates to CASSLMDGQYGYTF. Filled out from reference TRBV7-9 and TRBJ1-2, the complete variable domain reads DTGVSQNPRHKITKRGQNVTFRCDPISEHNRLYWYRQTLGQGPEFLTYFQNEAQLEKSRLLSDRFSAERPKGSFSTLEIQRTEQGDSAMYLCASSLMDGQYGYTFGSGTRLTVV.

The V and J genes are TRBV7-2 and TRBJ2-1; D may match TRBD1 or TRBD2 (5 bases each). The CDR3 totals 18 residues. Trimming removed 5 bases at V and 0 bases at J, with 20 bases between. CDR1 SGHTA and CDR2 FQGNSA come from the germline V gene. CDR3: CASSLRPRGASSYNEQFF. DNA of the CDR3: TGTGCCAGCAGCCTCCGCCCAAGGGGAGCGAGCTCCTACAATGAGCAGTTCTTC.